The 32 T cell receptor beta chains reported below all come from one sample, sequenced in a study of human T cells and chemical hapten exposure. TCRdb ran MiXCR on the RACE reads and lists one entry per CDR3 protein. The sample comprises around 380,000 distinct CDR3 sequences, 4.8% of which are singletons, and around 2.3% rests with the top ten. Time point reported: patch test 1, 2 weeks after DPC sensitization. Treatment given: therapeutic diphenylcyclopropenone sensitization with weekly scalp DPC. The specimen comprised whole blood, sampled in connection with sensitization to the hapten diphenylcyclopropenone (DPC). These receptors all stem from a woman aged 45-59 years with alopecia areata. Some clones in this sample may be carry-over from other donors' samples.

At least ten counts were recorded for this clonotype. The chain uses TRBV20-1 and TRBJ1-4; tentatively, D is TRBD1 (6 bases). V lost 6 bases and J 15 bases, leaving 26 bases between the germline ends. CDR1 is DFQATT, CDR2 SNEGSKA, per germline (reference sequence). CDR3 size: 14 residues. CDR3 in DNA: TGCAGTGCCCCTCCAGGAGGCTCTAAGGGGGGGTTGTTTTTT. This codes for CSAPPGGSKGGLFF.

The chain recombines TRBV27 with TRBJ2-7; 7 bases align to TRBD1. V was pared by 5 bases and J by 2 bases, with 6 bases of the junction left unmatched. Germline lookup yields CDR1 MNHEY and CDR2 SMNVEV (reference sequence). CDR3 length: 14 residues. The CDR3 reads CASSETGPTYEQYF. CDR3 in DNA: TGTGCCAGCAGTGAGACAGGGCCGACCTACGAGCAGTACTTC.

The genes are TRBV28 and TRBJ2-3, with D tentatively TRBD1 (7 bases). The CDR3 has 15 amino acids. V was shortened by 6 bases and J by 2 bases, with 15 bases between the two germline ends. Germline CDR1 MDHEN, CDR2 SYDVKM. This CDR3 is CASSFGRGATDTQYF. The CDR3 coding sequence is TGTGCCAGCAGCTTCGGCAGGGGGGCCACAGATACGCAGTATTTT.

This clonotype showed up just a few times. J is TRBJ2-5 and V is TRBV7-9; TRBD2 agrees at 9 bases. With 5 bases clipped from V and 1 base from J, the junction kept 8 bases outside the gene matches. The CDR3 totals 16 residues. Germline values: CDR1 SEHNR, CDR2 FQNEAQ (reference sequence). The DNA of the CDR3 is TGTGCCAGCAGCGGCAGACTAGCGGTACTCCAAGAGACCCAGTACTTC. It encodes CASSGRLAVLQETQYF. Together with reference TRBV7-9 and TRBJ2-5, the CDR3 gives the full variable domain: DTGVSQNPRHKITKRGQNVTFRCDPISEHNRLYWYRQTLGQGPEFLTYFQNEAQLEKSRLLSDRFSAERPKGSFSTLEIQRTEQGDSAMYLCASSGRLAVLQETQYFGPGTRLLVL.

This clonotype was seen repeatedly, ten times or more. This chain uses TRBV6-1 with TRBJ2-7, with 7 bases identical to TRBD2. The CDR3 runs 15 residues. Germline CDR1 MNHNS, CDR2 SASEGT. Unmatched junction bases numbered 17, after V lost 8 bases and J lost 7 bases. The CDR3 nucleotides are TGTGCCAGCGCCGCCAAAAGTGCGGGAGTAGGTGAGCAGTACTTC. This sequence encodes CASAAKSAGVGEQYF.

This clonotype was detected many times. This rearrangement joins TRBV7-9 to TRBJ2-1; TRBD2 is a possible D gene (6 bases). The length of the CDR3 is 13 residues. V was cut by 5 bases and J by 7 bases, with 12 bases left in between. Looked up from germline, CDR1 is SEHNR and CDR2 is FQNEAQ (reference sequence). The DNA of the CDR3 is TGTGCCAGCAGCCCAGGCGGGGCTAATGAGCAGTTCTTC. It codes for CASSPGGANEQFF. The full variable domain, its missing parts supplied by reference TRBV7-9 and TRBJ2-1, is DTGVSQNPRHKITKRGQNVTFRCDPISEHNRLYWYRQTLGQGPEFLTYFQNEAQLEKSRLLSDRFSAERPKGSFSTLEIQRTEQGDSAMYLCASSPGGANEQFFGPGTRLTVL.

This clonotype was seen ten or more times. The chain combines TRBV6-6 with TRBJ2-1; TRBD1 agrees at 10 bases. Germline V gives CDR1 MNHNY, CDR2 SVGAGI (reference sequence). J was trimmed by 7 bases and V by 2 bases; bases with no gene match: 5. The CDR3 covers 15 residues. The DNA for the CDR3 is TGTGCCAGCAGTTACGGGACAGGGGCAGTGAATGAGCAGTTCTTC. It translates to CASSYGTGAVNEQFF.

V is TRBV4-3 and J is TRBJ2-6; 14 bases line up with TRBD2. CDR1 is LGHNA and CDR2 is YSLEER in the germline V gene. V was pared by 0 bases and J by 4 bases, with 8 bases of the junction left unmatched. This CDR3 has 20 residues. The CDR3 sequence is CASSQETTSGRAGGANVLTF. CDR3 in DNA: TGCGCCAGCAGCCAAGAGACGACTAGCGGGAGGGCAGGAGGGGCCAACGTCCTGACTTTC.

The genes are TRBV2 and TRBJ2-5, with unresolved D. Trimming took off 2 bases at V and 1 base at J, with 8 bases between the two ends. Germline CDR1 reads SNHLY; CDR2 reads FYNNEI. CDR3 length: 14 residues. CDR3 protein: CASSEQSLQETQYF. The DNA for the CDR3 is TGTGCCAGCAGTGAACAGAGTCTCCAAGAGACCCAGTACTTC.

This clonotype appeared many times. V and J are TRBV6-6 and TRBJ2-6; the D call may be TRBD1 or TRBD2 (5 bases each). The CDR3 contains 17 residues. V was shortened by 2 bases and J by 0 bases, with 11 bases between the two germline ends. CDR1 and CDR2 (germline): MNHNY, SVGAGI (reference sequence). Written as DNA, the CDR3 is TGTGCCAGCAGTTACGGGACCGGGGACTCTGGGGCCAACGTCCTGACTTTC. Translated, it gives CASSYGTGDSGANVLTF.

The chain uses TRBV5-1 and TRBJ2-5; TRBD2 agrees at 10 bases. In germline, CDR1 is SGHRS, CDR2 YFSETQ. The junction had 8 bases not matched to a gene; V was cut back by 2 bases and J by 4 bases. This CDR3 region has 16 residues. The CDR3 loop reads CASSFPLAGARETQYF. As DNA, the CDR3 is TGCGCCAGCAGCTTTCCGCTAGCGGGAGCCAGAGAGACCCAGTACTTC.

The CDR3: CATREGNTEAFF. The CDR3 DNA is TGCGCCACCAGGGAGGGAAACACTGAAGCTTTCTTT. The V call is TRBV5-1, the J call TRBJ1-1; maybe TRBD1 (5 bases). The CDR3 runs to 12 residues. Germline CDR1 SGHRS, CDR2 YFSETQ. The V end was cut by 9 bases, the J end by 2 bases, with 11 bases between.

This clonotype appeared many times. This rearrangement joins TRBV5-6 to TRBJ1-3; TRBD1 is a possible D gene (6 bases). The germline gives CDR1 SGHDT, CDR2 YYEEEE. The CDR3 extends over 14 amino acids. V dropped 2 bases and J dropped 4 bases, with 10 bases sitting between them. CDR3 residues: CASSLQGSGNTIYF. The CDR3 region has the DNA TGTGCCAGCAGCTTACAGGGTTCGGGAAACACCATATATTTT.

The gene calls are TRBV6-5 and TRBJ2-3; 9 bases fit TRBD1. V shed 6 bases, J shed 4 bases, and the junction held 8 bases outside the gene matches. CDR3 length: 15 amino acids. The germline CDR1 and CDR2 sequences are MNHEY and SVGAGI. CDR3 in amino acids: CASRPGQGGADTQYF. The CDR3 bases are TGTGCCAGCAGACCGGGACAGGGAGGAGCAGATACGCAGTATTTT.

This clonotype was counted many times. V gene TRBV2 combines with J gene TRBJ2-3; TRBD1 matches at 10 bases. Per the germline V gene, CDR1 is SNHLY and CDR2 is FYNNEI. The CDR3 has 16 residues. The junction had 7 bases not matched to a gene; V was cut back by 6 bases and J by 1 base. CDR3 coding DNA: TGTGCCAGCAGGACAGGGGGCTCGGGAGGCACAGATACGCAGTATTTT. Its translation is CASRTGGSGGTDTQYF. The whole variable domain, remainder taken from reference TRBV2 and TRBJ2-3, is EPEVTQTPSHQVTQMGQEVILRCVPISNHLYFYWYRQILGQKVEFLVSFYNNEISEKSEIFDDQFSVERPDGSNFTLKIRSTKLEDSAMYFCASRTGGSGGTDTQYFGPGTRLTVL.

This clonotype was recorded at least ten times. This chain joins TRBV29-1 and TRBJ2-7, with D unclear. The CDR3 length is 13 residues. Germline V gene sequence: CDR1 SQVTM, CDR2 ANQGSEA. Trimming shortened V by 6 bases and J by 3 bases, and 15 bases separated the two germline ends. The DNA of the CDR3 is TGCAGCGTACAGTGGTCCAACTTCTACGAGCAGTACTTC. Its translation: CSVQWSNFYEQYF.

This clonotype was seen ten or more times. The rearrangement joins TRBV5-1 to TRBJ2-7; 7 positions match TRBD2. Per germline, CDR1 SGHRS and CDR2 YFSETQ. V lost 0 bases and J lost 4; bases outside the gene matches: 4. The CDR3 has 14 residues. CDR3 residues: CASSLGLAEYEQYF. In DNA form, the CDR3 reads TGCGCCAGCAGCTTGGGGCTAGCGGAGTACGAGCAGTACTTC.

V is TRBV6-2 or TRBV6-3 and J is TRBJ2-5, with 7 positions matching TRBD2. Germline assignment: CDR1 MNHEY and CDR2 SVGEGT. Trimming took 7 bases from V and 5 from J; bases not matched to a gene: 13. The CDR3 runs 15 residues. The CDR3 DNA reads as TGTGCCAGCACCCCCCCGAGCGGGGCGGGGGAGACCCAGTACTTC. Amino acids: CASTPPSGAGETQYF.

This clonotype was detected many times. CDR3 protein: CASSGGQGPNQPQHF. The CDR3 DNA reads TGTGCCAGCAGCGGTGGACAGGGACCAAATCAGCCCCAGCATTTT. V is TRBV7-9 and J is TRBJ1-5; TRBD1 matches at 8 bases. The V and J ends lost 5 bases and 4 bases, in that order; junction bases with no gene match: 7. The V gene's germline CDR1 is SEHNR and CDR2 FQNEAQ (reference sequence). This CDR3 comprises 15 residues.

V is TRBV6-5 and J is TRBJ2-2; D tentatively fits TRBD1 or TRBD2 (5 bases each). The CDR3 consists of 16 residues. Trimming removed 4 bases at V and 6 bases at J, with 18 bases between. Germline V gene sequence: CDR1 MNHEY, CDR2 SVGAGI. CDR3 nucleotides: TGTGCCAGCAGTTGGGGGTCCCCCGGACGGTCCGGGGAGCTGTTTTTT. Translation gives CASSWGSPGRSGELFF.

The chain joins TRBV4-1 to TRBJ2-3; tentatively, D is TRBD2 (5 bases). The CDR3 is made up of 14 amino acids. Trimming took 6 bases from V and 6 from J, leaving 16 bases between them. The germline gives CDR1 MGHRA, CDR2 YSYEKL. In DNA form, the CDR3 reads TGCGCCAGCAGACTTAATGACCCGGGGGATACGCAGTATTTT. Protein product: CASRLNDPGDTQYF.

The chain joins TRBV3-1 to TRBJ1-1, with 9 bases fitting TRBD1. The CDR3 has 17 residues. Germline V gives CDR1 LGHDT, CDR2 YNNKEL (reference sequence). The J segment lost 0 bases and the V segment lost 1 base, leaving 6 bases of the junction unmatched. CDR3 bases: TGTGCCAGCAGCCAAGGGGAGGGGACAGGGCTGAACACTGAAGCTTTCTTT. It is translated as CASSQGEGTGLNTEAFF.

This clonotype was counted many times. The chain links TRBV3-1 to TRBJ2-5; TRBD1 is a possible D gene (6 bases). Germline V gives CDR1 LGHDT, CDR2 YNNKEL (reference sequence). Trimming removed 4 bases from V and 1 base from J, with 13 bases in between. CDR3 length equals 15 residues. The CDR3 region is CASSRNRALQETQYF. In nucleotides, the CDR3 is TGTGCCAGCAGCCGGAACAGGGCACTCCAAGAGACCCAGTACTTC.

This clonotype was counted a few times. This sequence joins TRBV5-1 and TRBJ2-3; a weak D match, TRBD1 (5 bases). The CDR3 length is 15 residues. Per germline, CDR1 SGHRS and CDR2 YFSETQ. V gave up 1 base and J gave up 4 bases, with 13 bases separating them. The CDR3 is CASSLKGWWPDTQYF. The CDR3 nucleotides read TGCGCCAGCAGCTTGAAGGGGTGGTGGCCAGATACGCAGTATTTT.

The genes are TRBV3-1 and TRBJ1-2, with D unclear. Germline V lookup: CDR1 LGHDT, CDR2 YNNKEL (reference sequence). Trimming took 0 bases from V and 6 from J, leaving 8 bases between them. The CDR3 covers 13 residues. This chain's CDR3 is CASSQDGDDGYTF. The CDR3 DNA reads as TGTGCCAGCAGCCAAGACGGAGATGATGGCTACACCTTC.

The rearrangement links TRBV28 to TRBJ1-6, with 9 nucleotides matching TRBD1. Trimming at V came to 4 bases and at J to 6 bases, leaving 7 bases not matched to a gene. Per germline, CDR1 MDHEN and CDR2 SYDVKM. There are 16 residues in the CDR3. CDR3 loop: CASSSSTGGGNSPLHF. The CDR3 DNA sequence: TGTGCCAGCAGTTCATCGACAGGGGGAGGTAATTCACCCCTCCACTTT.

This clonotype was found a few times. The J gene is TRBJ2-1, the V gene TRBV3-1; 7 positions agree with TRBD2. Germline-derived CDR1 and CDR2 are LGHDT and YNNKEL (reference sequence). Trimming cost V 6 bases and J 2 bases; bases outside gene matches: 10. This CDR3 is 16 amino acids long. The CDR3 loop reads CASSPWGGQTYNEQFF. CDR3 DNA: TGTGCCAGCAGTCCCTGGGGGGGTCAAACCTACAATGAGCAGTTCTTC.

This clonotype has at least ten counts. V usage is TRBV27 and J usage is TRBJ1-1; D not resolved. Deletions cut 2 bases from V and 2 bases from J, with 6 bases between. Germline V gene sequence: CDR1 MNHEY, CDR2 SMNVEV (reference sequence). This CDR3 has 13 amino acids. The CDR3 DNA is TGTGCCAGCAGTTTAATAGGTAACACTGAAGCTTTCTTT. Translating gives CASSLIGNTEAFF.

This clonotype came up many times. The chain carries TRBV12-3 or TRBV12-4 and TRBJ1-5; TRBD1 matches 7 bases. J gave up 6 bases and V 3 bases, and 14 bases lay outside the gene matches. The CDR3 is 17 amino acids. The CDR3 region has the DNA TGTGCCAGCAGTTTCCCCGCGACAGGGAGTCGCAGTCAGCCCCAGCATTTT. It translates to CASSFPATGSRSQPQHF.

This clonotype was detected many times. The chain employs TRBV7-2 and TRBJ1-2; D is unclear. The CDR3 is made up of 11 amino acids. Deletions cut 5 bases from V and 4 bases from J, with 5 bases between. CDR1 is SGHTA, CDR2 FQGNSA, per germline. The CDR3 protein is CASSQVYGYTF. The CDR3 DNA is TGTGCCAGCAGCCAGGTCTATGGCTACACCTTC.

The chain employs TRBV2 and TRBJ2-2; D is ambiguous. V was clipped by 6 bases and J by 0 bases, with 5 bases between them. The CDR3 is 13 amino acids. Looked up from germline, CDR1 is SNHLY and CDR2 is FYNNEI. CDR3: CASRNTNTGELFF. CDR3 sequence (DNA): TGTGCCAGCAGGAACACGAACACCGGGGAGCTGTTTTTT.

At least ten counts were recorded for this clonotype. The chain recombines TRBV7-9 with TRBJ2-7; D ambiguous. Looked up from germline, CDR1 is SEHNR and CDR2 is FQNEAQ (reference sequence). V gave up 1 base and J gave up 2 bases, with 18 bases separating them. There are 17 residues in the CDR3. The CDR3 DNA is TGTGCCAGCAGCTTAGGATCTCTCCCCGGAAGGGCCTACGAGCAGTACTTC. Translation gives CASSLGSLPGRAYEQYF.